This T cell receptor (beta chain) appears in the sequencing data of a study of shared clonotypes between healthy human individuals. Study-level points and caveats: In contrast to clonotypes shared by all four donors, non-shared clonotypes had lower generation probabilities.

V lost 0 bases and J 4 bases, leaving 10 bases between the germline ends. Germline V CDR1 and CDR2: SGDLS, YYNGEE. The CDR3 sequence is 14 residues long. The investigators split CD4+ cells into a CD45RA+ naive subset and a CD45RA-negative memory subset. Worth noting for this clone: Its cognate antigen is unknown.

Libraries were prepared by immunoSEQ multiplex PCR; TCRdb keeps only in-frame clonotypes and omits some of them. The sample lists a few million clones, about 92% occurring once. The rearrangement links TRBV9 to TRBJ1-2, with D maybe TRBD1 (5 bases). The sequencing input was naive CD4+ T cells from PBMCs. Subset reported: CD45RA+ positively selected. This receptor was obtained from a man between 18 and 35 years old in good health. Some clones in this sample may be carry-over from other donors' samples. CDR3 bases: TGTGCCAGCAGCGTAGACGTGGGGGTCTATGGCTACACCTTC. Its protein product is CASSVDVGVYGYTF.